The rows below give T cell receptor beta chains drawn from one sample of a study of identical twins. TCRdb ran MiXCR on the 5' RACE reads and lists one entry per CDR3 protein. The sample records approximately 590,000 distinct CDR3 sequences, roughly 9.9% being singletons. These data were also reused for a study on yellow fever vaccine responses in identical twins.

Sequencing used PBMCs. Receptor source: a woman between 18 and 29 years old in good health. CDR3s include the opening cysteine and the closing phenylalanine or tryptophan. A D gene is named only where the DNA matches it firmly. Clone size is not always given. Where it is, it says once, few, many or a class for expanded clones.

size: many; D: TRBD1; V: TRBV29-1; J: TRBJ2-3; CDR3: CSVDRGDTQYF; DNA: TGCAGCGTCGACAGGGGAGATACGCAGTATTTT
size: -; D: TRBD2; V: TRBV5-5; J: TRBJ2-1; CDR3: CASSWSSGRENNEQFF; DNA: TGTGCCAGCAGCTGGAGTAGCGGGAGAGAGAACAATGAGCAGTTCTTC
size: many; D: -; V: TRBV27; J: TRBJ2-1; CDR3: CASSPKVTPPHNEQFF; DNA: TGTGCCAGCAGCCCCAAAGTGACTCCGCCCCACAATGAGCAGTTCTTC
size: many; D: TRBD1; V: TRBV6-2/TRBV6-3; J: TRBJ2-7; CDR3: CASSYWTGTVTYEQYF; DNA: TGTGCCAGCAGTTACTGGACCGGGACAGTGACCTACGAGCAGTACTTC
size: few; D: -; V: TRBV7-9; J: TRBJ2-7; CDR3: CASSGRDSPHEQYF; DNA: TGTGCCAGCAGCGGAAGGGACTCCCCGCACGAGCAGTACTTC
size: many; D: TRBD2; V: TRBV5-4; J: TRBJ2-1; CDR3: CASTFGTSRNEQFF; DNA: TGTGCCAGCACCTTCGGGACTAGCCGCAATGAGCAGTTCTTC
size: -; D: -; V: TRBV19; J: TRBJ2-2; CDR3: CASRSWTGELFF; DNA: TGTGCCAGTAGAAGTTGGACCGGGGAGCTGTTTTTT
size: few; D: TRBD2; V: TRBV7-9; J: TRBJ2-7; CDR3: CASSADGGASYEQYF; DNA: TGTGCCAGCAGCGCTGACGGGGGGGCTTCCTACGAGCAGTACTTC
size: many; D: TRBD1; V: TRBV24-1; J: TRBJ1-2; CDR3: CATSDPGTGEDGYTF; DNA: TGTGCCACCAGTGATCCCGGGACAGGGGAGGATGGCTACACCTTC
size: many; D: -; V: TRBV29-1; J: TRBJ2-7; CDR3: CSVGGLGEQYF; DNA: TGCAGCGTTGGGGGACTTGGGGAGCAGTACTTC
size: many; D: TRBD2; V: TRBV5-5; J: TRBJ2-3; CDR3: CASSLREDSSGFTDTQYF; DNA: TGTGCCAGCAGCTTGCGAGAGGACTCTAGCGGTTTCACAGATACGCAGTATTTT
size: -; D: -; V: TRBV10-2; J: TRBJ1-6; CDR3: CASRAGSSPLHF; DNA: TGCGCCAGCAGAGCAGGGAGTTCACCCCTCCACTTT
size: -; D: TRBD1; V: TRBV3-1; J: TRBJ1-2; CDR3: CASSRGDSPYGYTF; DNA: TGTGCCAGCAGCCGAGGGGACAGCCCCTATGGCTACACCTTC
size: many; D: -; V: TRBV29-1; J: TRBJ1-4; CDR3: CSVGGGEKLFF; DNA: TGCAGCGTTGGGGGAGGGGAAAAACTGTTTTTT
size: many; D: -; V: TRBV29-1; J: TRBJ2-3; CDR3: CSVETGSTDTQYF; DNA: TGCAGCGTTGAGACGGGGAGCACAGATACGCAGTATTTT
size: -; D: TRBD2; V: TRBV9; J: TRBJ2-5; CDR3: CASSVGLGTRPEETQYF; DNA: TGTGCCAGCAGCGTCGGGTTGGGGACTAGACCCGAAGAGACCCAGTACTTC
size: many; D: -; V: TRBV10-3; J: TRBJ2-7; CDR3: CAISEPTVNYEQYF; DNA: TGTGCCATCAGTGAGCCGACTGTGAACTACGAGCAGTACTTC
size: -; D: TRBD1; V: TRBV12-3/TRBV12-4; J: TRBJ2-1; CDR3: CASSLAGTGINNEQFF; DNA: TGTGCCAGCAGTTTGGCCGGGACAGGGATAAACAATGAGCAGTTCTTC
size: few; D: TRBD1; V: TRBV5-1; J: TRBJ1-1; CDR3: CASSLGGTGSNTEAFF; DNA: TGCGCCAGCAGCTTGGGAGGGACAGGGTCAAACACTGAAGCTTTCTTT
size: many; D: -; V: TRBV14; J: TRBJ1-2; CDR3: CASSQDEGYGYTF; DNA: TGTGCCAGCAGCCAAGATGAAGGCTATGGCTACACCTTC
size: -; D: TRBD1; V: TRBV12-3/TRBV12-4; J: TRBJ2-7; CDR3: CASSNRGLDYEQYF; DNA: TGTGCCAGCAGTAACAGGGGGCTGGACTACGAGCAGTACTTC
size: many; D: TRBD2; V: TRBV12-3/TRBV12-4; J: TRBJ2-1; CDR3: CASSSVAGGPGNEQFF; DNA: TGTGCCAGCAGTTCTGTAGCGGGGGGGCCGGGTAATGAGCAGTTCTTC
size: many; D: TRBD2; V: TRBV6-2/TRBV6-3; J: TRBJ2-1; CDR3: CASISWDGGRAEQFF; DNA: TGTGCCAGTATTTCCTGGGACGGCGGGAGGGCCGAGCAGTTCTTC
size: few; D: TRBD1; V: TRBV13; J: TRBJ2-1; CDR3: CASSLGGKYRGPFF; DNA: TGTGCCAGCAGCTTAGGTGGAAAGTACAGGGGGCCGTTCTTC
size: many; D: -; V: TRBV6-2/TRBV6-3; J: TRBJ2-7; CDR3: CASSYAGSYEQYF; DNA: TGTGCCAGCAGTTACGCGGGGAGCTACGAGCAGTACTTC
size: many; D: -; V: TRBV2; J: TRBJ2-7; CDR3: CASSGAREAYYEQYF; DNA: TGTGCCAGCAGTGGGGCCAGGGAAGCTTACTACGAGCAGTACTTC
size: few; D: -; V: TRBV4-3; J: TRBJ1-1; CDR3: CASSQDSRDTEAFF; DNA: TGCGCCAGCAGCCAAGATTCCAGGGACACTGAAGCTTTCTTT
size: -; D: TRBD2; V: TRBV5-1; J: TRBJ2-2; CDR3: CASSRAQRGGPRTGELFF; DNA: TGCGCCAGCAGCCGCGCCCAGCGGGGGGGCCCAAGGACCGGGGAGCTGTTTTTT
size: -; D: TRBD2; V: TRBV20-1; J: TRBJ2-3; CDR3: CSANTRLAGGNTQYF; DNA: TGCAGTGCAAATACCCGGCTAGCGGGGGGGAATACGCAGTATTTT
size: many; D: TRBD1; V: TRBV7-7; J: TRBJ2-1; CDR3: CASSLDRGNEQFF; DNA: TGTGCCAGCAGCTTAGACAGGGGCAATGAGCAGTTCTTC
size: few; D: -; V: TRBV11-1; J: TRBJ2-2; CDR3: CASSFRTGRLGYLDNTGELFF; DNA: TGTGCCAGCAGCTTTCGAACAGGGAGGCTCGGCTATCTAGATAACACCGGGGAGCTGTTTTTT
size: few; D: -; V: TRBV6-7; J: TRBJ2-2; CDR3: CASLESLKGGELFF; DNA: TGTGCCAGCCTTGAGTCCCTAAAGGGCGGGGAGCTGTTTTTT
size: many; D: TRBD1; V: TRBV7-2; J: TRBJ2-3; CDR3: CASIPGSTGGDTQYF; DNA: TGTGCCAGCATCCCCGGATCAACAGGGGGAGATACGCAGTATTTT
size: few; D: TRBD1; V: TRBV4-3; J: TRBJ2-7; CDR3: CASSQETGGYYEQYF; DNA: TGCGCCAGCAGCCAAGAGACAGGGGGCTACTACGAGCAGTACTTC
size: few; D: TRBD1; V: TRBV4-2; J: TRBJ2-7; CDR3: CASSRSYNQGDRSSYEQYF; DNA: TGTGCCAGCAGCCGATCCTATAACCAGGGGGACAGGAGCTCCTACGAGCAGTACTTC
size: -; D: -; V: TRBV12-3/TRBV12-4; J: TRBJ1-2; CDR3: CASSSPLQVRAGYGYTF; DNA: TGTGCCAGCAGTTCTCCTCTCCAGGTCCGGGCTGGCTATGGCTACACCTTC
size: few; D: -; V: TRBV6-1; J: TRBJ2-1; CDR3: CASGRATGNEQFF; DNA: TGTGCCAGCGGGAGGGCGACAGGCAATGAGCAGTTCTTC
size: few; D: -; V: TRBV18; J: TRBJ1-2; CDR3: CASSLLKGLGYGYTF; DNA: TGTGCCAGCTCACTACTCAAAGGGCTTGGCTATGGCTACACCTTC
size: -; D: -; V: TRBV20-1; J: TRBJ2-7; CDR3: CCARPEIGASYEQYF; DNA: TGCTGTGCTAGGCCTGAGATCGGCGCGTCCTACGAGCAGTACTTC
size: few; D: -; V: TRBV5-1; J: TRBJ2-5; CDR3: CASSLQPSQETQYF; DNA: TGCGCCAGCAGCTTGCAGCCAAGCCAAGAGACCCAGTACTTC
size: few; D: -; V: TRBV25-1; J: TRBJ2-1; CDR3: CASSELEYNEQFF; DNA: TGTGCCAGCAGTGAATTGGAATACAATGAGCAGTTCTTC
size: many; D: -; V: TRBV2; J: TRBJ2-3; CDR3: CASSGIGADTQYF; DNA: TGTGCCAGCAGCGGAATAGGAGCAGATACGCAGTATTTT
size: many; D: -; V: TRBV5-5; J: TRBJ2-5; CDR3: CASSLNFQMETQYF; DNA: TGTGCCAGCAGCTTGAATTTCCAAATGGAGACCCAGTACTTC
size: -; D: -; V: TRBV19; J: TRBJ2-7; CDR3: CASSINLAQVDEQYF; DNA: TGTGCCAGTAGTATAAACCTCGCCCAGGTAGACGAGCAGTACTTC
size: many; D: TRBD1; V: TRBV28; J: TRBJ1-6; CDR3: CASSGNRDRGNYNSPLHF; DNA: TGTGCCAGCAGTGGCAACCGGGACAGGGGGAACTATAATTCACCCCTCCACTTT
size: many; D: -; V: TRBV5-1; J: TRBJ1-1; CDR3: CASSLWGSEGTEAFF; DNA: TGCGCCAGCAGCTTGTGGGGATCCGAGGGCACTGAAGCTTTCTTT
size: -; D: -; V: TRBV6-1; J: TRBJ2-3; CDR3: CASLEHRTDTQYF; DNA: TGTGCCAGCTTAGAGCACCGCACAGATACGCAGTATTTT